The rows below give T cell receptor beta chains drawn from one sample of a study of T cells in localized non-small cell lung cancer. Assay used: immunoSEQ multiplex PCR; TCRdb lists only in-frame clones, some missing. This sample has some 11,000 clones, with 29% found just once. The sample was lung tumor tissue, taken before any cancer treatment. Receptors were obtained from a man aged 35-75 years with stage I lung adenocarcinoma. CDR3s include the opening cysteine and the closing phenylalanine or tryptophan. A D gene is named only where the DNA matches it firmly. A clone size is listed for some rows: how often the clone was seen (once, few, many), or a class if it is expanded.

D	size	V	J	DNA	CDR3
TRBD1	few	TRBV10-2	TRBJ1-1	TGCGCCAGCGGGGACAGAAGGCAGAACACTGAAGCTTTCTTT	CASGDRRQNTEAFF
TRBD1	NA	TRBV18	TRBJ1-3	TGTGCCAGCTCACCATCCGGGACAGGGGGTTTTGGAAACACCATATATTTT	CASSPSGTGGFGNTIYF
NA	NA	TRBV15	TRBJ1-5	TGTGCCACCAGCAGAGAAAAGGGCAGTTATAGCAATCAGCCCCAGCATTTT	CATSREKGSYSNQPQHF
NA	NA	TRBV25-1	TRBJ1-2	TGTGCCAGCAGTGAATATGAGGGCTATAACTATGGCTACACCTTC	CASSEYEGYNYGYTF
TRBD1	NA	TRBV9	TRBJ2-7	TGTGCCAGCAAGGGACAGGGTCCCGAGCAGTACTTC	CASKGQGPEQYF
TRBD1	few	TRBV6-8	TRBJ1-2	TGTGCCAGCAGTACCCTCTCCCTCACAGGGGTTGACTATGGCTACACCTTC	CASSTLSLTGVDYGYTF
NA	large	TRBV5-1	TRBJ1-3	TGCGCCAGCAGCTTGAACGGACATGGAAACACCATATATTTT	CASSLNGHGNTIYF
NA	NA	TRBV19	TRBJ2-3	TGTGCCAGTAGTATAGACCTCACTAGCACAGATACGCAGTATTTT	CASSIDLTSTDTQYF
TRBD1	NA	TRBV15	TRBJ1-5	TGTGCCACCAGCAGGTCGACAGGGTACAATCAGCCCCAGCATTTT	CATSRSTGYNQPQHF
NA	NA	TRBV10-3	TRBJ1-1	TGTGCCATCAGTGAGTCAGGGATACAGCGGTCCGAAGCTTTCTTT	CAISESGIQRSEAFF
NA	NA	TRBV1	TRBJ2-7	TGCGCCAGCAGCCAACTTTTGGGCGGCGGGGGGACCTACGAGCAGTACTTC	CASSQLLGGGGTYEQYF
NA	few	TRBV1	TRBJ1-4	TGCGCCAGCAGCCAAGACCGTGGGGGGGCTGAAAAACTGTTTTTT	CASSQDRGGAEKLFF
TRBD1	NA	TRBV6-8	TRBJ1-1	TGTGCCAGCCAAGACAACAGGGGGTTGAACACTGAAGCTTTCTTT	CASQDNRGLNTEAFF
TRBD1	few	TRBV11-3	TRBJ2-7	TGTGCCAGCAGCGAAATACAGGGGGGATATCCCTACGAGCAGTACTTC	CASSEIQGGYPYEQYF
NA	NA	TRBV10-2	TRBJ1-4	TGCGCCAGCAGTGTTGGGGTTCAAGAAAAACTGTTTTTT	CASSVGVQEKLFF
NA	NA	TRBV5-1	TRBJ1-3	TGCGCCAGCAGCTTGGGTGGACAGTCTGGAAACACCATATATTTT	CASSLGGQSGNTIYF
NA	few	TRBV6-8	TRBJ2-6	TGTGCCAGCAGTTCTGGACAGCAAAACGTCCTGACTTTC	CASSSGQQNVLTF
NA	few	TRBV19	TRBJ1-5	TGTGCCAGTAGTATAGATCAGAGTCAGCCCCAGCATTTT	CASSIDQSQPQHF
NA	NA	TRBV11-3	TRBJ2-2	TGTGCCAGCAGCTCCGGGAGCGAGGCCGGGGAGCTGTTTTTT	CASSSGSEAGELFF
TRBD1	medium-sized	TRBV15	TRBJ2-5	TGTGCCACCAGCTCAACTCGACAGGGAGAGACCCAGTACTTC	CATSSTRQGETQYF
NA	NA	TRBV11-3	TRBJ1-1	TGTGCCAGCAGCTTAAGGGCAGGGGCACGGACTGAAGCTTTCTTT	CASSLRAGARTEAFF
TRBD1	NA	TRBV19	TRBJ1-2	TGTGCCAGTAGTCTGACAGGGCGCGGCTACACCTTC	CASSLTGRGYTF
TRBD1	few	TRBV11-3	TRBJ1-5	TGTGCCAGCAGCCGAGACAGGGGACAAGGACCCAATCAGCCCCAGCATTTT	CASSRDRGQGPNQPQHF
NA	NA	TRBV4-1	TRBJ2-7	TGCGCCAGCAGCCAAGTTGACGGGGGCCTCTACGAGCAGTACTTC	CASSQVDGGLYEQYF
NA	NA	TRBV19	TRBJ2-5	TGTGCCAGTAGTAAGGACCCCTCGTCGAAGACCCAGTACTTC	CASSKDPSSKTQYF
TRBD2	few	TRBV7-1	TRBJ2-5	TGTGCCAGCAGCTCCCGACTAGCTATTGGGCAAGAGACCCAGTACTTC	CASSSRLAIGQETQYF
NA	NA	TRBV5-1	TRBJ1-1	TGCGCCAGCAGCTTCACAGGGATGAACACTGAAGCTTTCTTT	CASSFTGMNTEAFF
NA	NA	TRBV30	TRBJ2-1	TGTGCCTGGAGGGTCCTGGGAGGCGGGGAGCAGTTCTTC	CAWRVLGGGEQFF
NA	few	TRBV12-2	TRBJ1-6	TGTGCAAGTCGTTACTACACGACAGGGCGTATACATAATTCACCCCTCCACTTT	CASRYYTTGRIHNSPLHF
NA	few	TRBV10-3	TRBJ2-7	TGTGCCATCAGTGAGTCGGGCTGGCCCGAGCAGTACTTC	CAISESGWPEQYF
NA	few	TRBV2	TRBJ1-4	TGTGCCAGCCAGGGGTCGGATTGGGCATGGCCTAATGAAAAACTGTTTTTT	CASQGSDWAWPNEKLFF